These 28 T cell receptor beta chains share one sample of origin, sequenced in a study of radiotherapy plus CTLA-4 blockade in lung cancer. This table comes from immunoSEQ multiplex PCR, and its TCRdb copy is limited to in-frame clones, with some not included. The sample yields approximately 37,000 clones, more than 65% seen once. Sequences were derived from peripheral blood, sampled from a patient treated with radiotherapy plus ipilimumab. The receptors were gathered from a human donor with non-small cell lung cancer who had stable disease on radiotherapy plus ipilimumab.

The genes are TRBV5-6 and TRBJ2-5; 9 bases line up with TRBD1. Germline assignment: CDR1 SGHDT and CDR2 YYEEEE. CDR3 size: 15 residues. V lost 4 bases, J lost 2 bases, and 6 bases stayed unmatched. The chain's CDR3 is CASSPTGTGQETQYF. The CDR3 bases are TGTGCCAGCAGCCCAACCGGGACAGGGCAAGAGACCCAGTACTTC.

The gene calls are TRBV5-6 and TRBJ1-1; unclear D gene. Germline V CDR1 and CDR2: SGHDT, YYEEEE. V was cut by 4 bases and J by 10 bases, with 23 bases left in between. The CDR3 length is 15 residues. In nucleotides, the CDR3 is TGTGCCAGCAGCAACCAACGCAGAGAAGGGAGAGTAGCTTTCTTT. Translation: CASSNQRREGRVAFF.

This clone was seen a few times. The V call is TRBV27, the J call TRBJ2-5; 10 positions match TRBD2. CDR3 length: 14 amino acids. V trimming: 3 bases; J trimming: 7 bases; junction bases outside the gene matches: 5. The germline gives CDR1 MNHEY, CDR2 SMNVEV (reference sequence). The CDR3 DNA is TGTGCCAGCAGTTTCAGCGGGGGGGAGGGGACCCAGTACTTC. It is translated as CASSFSGGEGTQYF.

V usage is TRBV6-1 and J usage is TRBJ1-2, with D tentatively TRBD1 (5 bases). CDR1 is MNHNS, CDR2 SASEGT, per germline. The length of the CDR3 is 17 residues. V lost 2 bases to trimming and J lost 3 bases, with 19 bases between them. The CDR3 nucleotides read TGTGCCAGCAGTGAATACCAGGGTCAGCGCCTAGACTATGGCTACACCTTC. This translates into CASSEYQGQRLDYGYTF.

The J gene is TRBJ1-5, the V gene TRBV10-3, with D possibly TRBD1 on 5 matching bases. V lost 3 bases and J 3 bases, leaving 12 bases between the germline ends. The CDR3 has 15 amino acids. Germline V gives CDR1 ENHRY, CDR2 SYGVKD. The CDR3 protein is CAISEGATNNQPQHF. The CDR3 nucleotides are TGTGCCATCAGTGAAGGGGCCACCAACAATCAGCCCCAGCATTTT.

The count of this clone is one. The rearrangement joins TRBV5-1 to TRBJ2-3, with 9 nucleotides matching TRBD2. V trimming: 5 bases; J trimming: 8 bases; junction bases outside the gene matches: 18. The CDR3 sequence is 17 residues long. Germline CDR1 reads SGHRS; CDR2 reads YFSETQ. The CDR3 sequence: CASSRSTGLAMGGTQYF. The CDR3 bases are TGCGCCAGCAGTAGATCTACGGGACTAGCCATGGGGGGTACGCAGTATTTT. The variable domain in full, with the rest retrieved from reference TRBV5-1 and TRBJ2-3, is KAGVTQTPRYLIKTRGQQVTLSCSPISGHRSVSWYQQTPGQGLQFLFEYFSETQRNKGNFPGRFSGRQFSNSRSEMNVSTLELGDSALYLCASSRSTGLAMGGTQYFGPGTRLTVL.

Written as DNA, the CDR3 is TGTGCCAGCAGTTTGGCCGGGAGAAGCTCGAACACCGGGGAGCTGTTTTTT. Its translation is CASSLAGRSSNTGELFF. The chain combines TRBV27 with TRBJ2-2; weak D call: TRBD2 (6 bases). V gave up 3 bases and J gave up 0 bases, with 14 bases separating them. This CDR3 has 17 amino acids. Germline CDR1 reads MNHEY; CDR2 reads SMNVEV (reference sequence).

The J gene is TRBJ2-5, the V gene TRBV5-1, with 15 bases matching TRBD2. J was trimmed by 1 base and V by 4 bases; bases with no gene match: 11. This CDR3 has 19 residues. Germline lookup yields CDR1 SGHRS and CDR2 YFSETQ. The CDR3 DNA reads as TGCGCCAGCAGCAGGACTAGCGGGGGGGCCCGGATCTTCCAAGAGACCCAGTACTTC. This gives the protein CASSRTSGGARIFQETQYF.

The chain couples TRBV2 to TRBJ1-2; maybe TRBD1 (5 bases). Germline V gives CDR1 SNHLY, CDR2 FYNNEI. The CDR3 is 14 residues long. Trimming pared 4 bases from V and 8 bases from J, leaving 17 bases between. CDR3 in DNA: TGTGCCAGCAGTGCCCCAGGGAGGAACGAAGGCTACACCTTC. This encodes CASSAPGRNEGYTF.

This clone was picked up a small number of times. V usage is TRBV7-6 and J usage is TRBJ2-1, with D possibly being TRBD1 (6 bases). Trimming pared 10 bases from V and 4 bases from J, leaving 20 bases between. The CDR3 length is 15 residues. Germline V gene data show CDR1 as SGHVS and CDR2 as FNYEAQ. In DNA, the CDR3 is TGTGCCACCACGGCCGGGACATCAGTTTACAATGAGCAGTTCTTC. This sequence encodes CATTAGTSVYNEQFF.

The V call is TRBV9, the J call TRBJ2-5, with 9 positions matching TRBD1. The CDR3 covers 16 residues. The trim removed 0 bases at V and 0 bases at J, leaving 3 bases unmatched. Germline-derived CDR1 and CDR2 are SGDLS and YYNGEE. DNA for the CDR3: TGTGCCAGCAGCGTAGGGGACAGGGTGTACCAAGAGACCCAGTACTTC. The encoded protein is CASSVGDRVYQETQYF.

CDR3 nucleotides: TGTGCCAGCCGGGGGGAGGGGATGAACACTGAAGCTTTCTTT. Translation: CASRGEGMNTEAFF. The chain is built from TRBV2 and TRBJ1-1; D may be TRBD1 (5 bases). The CDR3 contains 14 residues. Germline values: CDR1 SNHLY, CDR2 FYNNEI. Trimming left V 8 bases short and J 0 bases short, with 13 bases between. Based on the CDR3 plus reference TRBV2 and TRBJ1-1, the full variable domain is EPEVTQTPSHQVTQMGQEVILRCVPISNHLYFYWYRQILGQKVEFLVSFYNNEISEKSEIFDDQFSVERPDGSNFTLKIRSTKLEDSAMYFCASRGEGMNTEAFFGQGTRLTVV.

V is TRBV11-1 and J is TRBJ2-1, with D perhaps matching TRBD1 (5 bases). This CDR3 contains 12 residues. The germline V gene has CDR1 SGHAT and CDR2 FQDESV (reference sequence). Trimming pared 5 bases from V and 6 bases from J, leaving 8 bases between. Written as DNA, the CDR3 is TGTGCCAGCAGCCCAGGGTTCAATGAGCAGTTCTTC. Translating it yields CASSPGFNEQFF.

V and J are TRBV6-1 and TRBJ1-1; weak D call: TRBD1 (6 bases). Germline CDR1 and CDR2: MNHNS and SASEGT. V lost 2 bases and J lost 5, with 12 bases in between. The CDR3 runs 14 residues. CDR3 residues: CASSELTGPTEAFF. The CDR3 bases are TGTGCCAGCAGTGAACTCACAGGGCCGACTGAAGCTTTCTTT.

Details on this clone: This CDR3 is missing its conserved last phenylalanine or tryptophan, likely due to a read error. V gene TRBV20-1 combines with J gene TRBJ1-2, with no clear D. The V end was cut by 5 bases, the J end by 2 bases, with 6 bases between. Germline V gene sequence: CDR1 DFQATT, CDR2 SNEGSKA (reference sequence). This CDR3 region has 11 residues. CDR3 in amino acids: CSAPRNYGYTL. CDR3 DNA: TGCAGTGCTCCAAGAAACTATGGCTACACCCTC.

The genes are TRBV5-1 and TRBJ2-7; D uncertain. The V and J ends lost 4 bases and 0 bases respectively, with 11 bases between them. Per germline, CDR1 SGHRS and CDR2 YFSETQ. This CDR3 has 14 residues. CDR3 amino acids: CASSLGMSSYEQYF. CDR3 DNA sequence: TGCGCCAGCAGCCTGGGCATGAGCTCCTACGAGCAGTACTTC.

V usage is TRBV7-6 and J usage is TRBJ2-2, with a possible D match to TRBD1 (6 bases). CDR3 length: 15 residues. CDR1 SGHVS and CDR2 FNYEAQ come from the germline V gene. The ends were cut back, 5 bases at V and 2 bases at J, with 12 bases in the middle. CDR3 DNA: TGTGCCAGCAGCCGTACCGGGACAAACACCGGGGAGCTGTTTTTT. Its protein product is CASSRTGTNTGELFF.

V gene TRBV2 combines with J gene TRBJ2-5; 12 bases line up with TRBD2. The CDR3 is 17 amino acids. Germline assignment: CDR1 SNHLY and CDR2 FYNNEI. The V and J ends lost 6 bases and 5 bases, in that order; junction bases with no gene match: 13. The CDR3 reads CASREGRLAGERETQYF. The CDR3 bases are TGTGCCAGCAGAGAGGGGAGACTAGCGGGGGAGAGGGAGACCCAGTACTTC.

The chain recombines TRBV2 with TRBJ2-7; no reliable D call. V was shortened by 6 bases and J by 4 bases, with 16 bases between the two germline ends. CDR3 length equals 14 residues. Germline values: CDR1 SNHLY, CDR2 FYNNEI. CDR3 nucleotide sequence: TGTGCCAGCAGACAAGAGGTCAAGTCTTACGAGCAGTACTTC. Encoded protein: CASRQEVKSYEQYF.

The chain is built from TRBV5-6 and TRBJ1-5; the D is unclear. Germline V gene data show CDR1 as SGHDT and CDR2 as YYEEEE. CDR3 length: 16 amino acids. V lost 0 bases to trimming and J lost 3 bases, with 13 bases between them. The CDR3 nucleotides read TGTGCCAGCAGCTTGGGTGTTGGCGGAAACAATCAGCCCCAGCATTTT. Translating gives CASSLGVGGNNQPQHF.

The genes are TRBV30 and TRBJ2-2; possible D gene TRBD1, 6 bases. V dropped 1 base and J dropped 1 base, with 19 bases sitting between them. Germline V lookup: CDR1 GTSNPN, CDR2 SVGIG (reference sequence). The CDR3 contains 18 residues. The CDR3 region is CAWSAPGYRAGNTGELFF. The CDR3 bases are TGTGCCTGGAGTGCCCCGGGGTACAGGGCTGGGAACACCGGGGAGCTGTTTTTT.

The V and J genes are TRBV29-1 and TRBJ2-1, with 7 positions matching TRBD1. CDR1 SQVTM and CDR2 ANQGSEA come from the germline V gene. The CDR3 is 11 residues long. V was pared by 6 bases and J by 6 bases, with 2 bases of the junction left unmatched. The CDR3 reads CSVHRGNEQFF. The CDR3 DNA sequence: TGCAGCGTACACAGGGGCAATGAGCAGTTCTTC.

CDR3: CASKETGIRDTQYF. The CDR3 nucleotides are TGTGCCAGTAAGGAGACAGGGATTAGAGATACGCAGTATTTT. V gene TRBV19 combines with J gene TRBJ2-3, with TRBD1 matching over 7 bases. The junction had 9 bases not matched to a gene; V was cut back by 7 bases and J by 5 bases. The CDR3 covers 14 residues. The germline gives CDR1 LNHDA, CDR2 SQIVND (reference sequence).

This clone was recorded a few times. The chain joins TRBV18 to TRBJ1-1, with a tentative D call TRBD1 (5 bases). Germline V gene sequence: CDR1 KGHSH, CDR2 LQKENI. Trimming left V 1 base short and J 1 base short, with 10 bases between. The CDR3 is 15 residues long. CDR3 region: CASSPRAGRNTEAFF. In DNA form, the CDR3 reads TGTGCCAGCTCACCACGCGCGGGACGGAACACTGAAGCTTTCTTT.

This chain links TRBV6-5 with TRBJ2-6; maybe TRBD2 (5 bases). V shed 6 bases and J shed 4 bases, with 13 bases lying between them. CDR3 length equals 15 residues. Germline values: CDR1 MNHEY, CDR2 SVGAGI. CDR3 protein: CASRSGSRGANVLTF. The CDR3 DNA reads TGTGCCAGCAGATCGGGGAGTCGAGGGGCCAACGTCCTGACTTTC.

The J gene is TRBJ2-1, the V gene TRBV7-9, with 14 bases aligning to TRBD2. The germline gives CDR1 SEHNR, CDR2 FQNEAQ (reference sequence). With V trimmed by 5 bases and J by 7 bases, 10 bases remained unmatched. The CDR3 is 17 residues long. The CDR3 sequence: CASSPHFRTSGGNEQFF. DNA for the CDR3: TGTGCCAGCAGCCCGCATTTTCGGACTAGCGGGGGGAATGAGCAGTTCTTC.

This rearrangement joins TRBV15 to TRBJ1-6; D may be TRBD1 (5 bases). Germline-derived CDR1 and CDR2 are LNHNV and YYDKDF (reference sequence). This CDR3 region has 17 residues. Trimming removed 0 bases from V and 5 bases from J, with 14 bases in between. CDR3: CATSREDRGRDNSPLHF. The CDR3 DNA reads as TGTGCCACCAGCAGAGAAGATAGGGGTAGAGATAATTCACCCCTCCACTTT.

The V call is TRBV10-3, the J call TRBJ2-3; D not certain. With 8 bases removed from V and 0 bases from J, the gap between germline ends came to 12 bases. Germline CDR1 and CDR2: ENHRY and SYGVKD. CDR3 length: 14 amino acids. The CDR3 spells CAIAAAASTDTQYF. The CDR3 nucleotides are TGTGCCATCGCGGCGGCGGCTAGCACAGATACGCAGTATTTT.